This TCR beta chain was sequenced during a study of T cell repertoires in cytomegalovirus infection. On the study more broadly: Indications of both CMV infection and matching HLA type were provided by public TCR beta signatures.

Trimming at V came to 0 bases and at J to 2 bases, leaving 3 bases not matched to a gene. CDR1 and CDR2 (germline): SGHTA, FQGNSA. This CDR3 contains 16 residues. Study results and limitations: There were carriers of CMV plus the relevant HLA, and cumulative public TCR beta family frequency identified them. Predominance within the ex vivo response was attributable to HLA-C-restricted CMV-specific TCR beta clonotypes.

This clonotype has a count of ten or more. Its antigen is undetermined. MiXCR, run by TCRdb on the reads, gives a single entry per CDR3 protein. Here the sample spans around 210,000 distinct CDR3 sequences, about 7% being singletons. Sequenced material: PBMCs. The gene calls are TRBV7-2 and TRBJ2-5; 10 bases align to TRBD2. The clonotype originates from a human donor in good health (CMV status not recorded). Some clones in this sample may be carry-over from other donors' samples. The CDR3 DNA follows: TGTGCCAGCAGCTTAGCGCCAGCGGGGGGGCAAGAGACCCAGTACTTC. Its translation: CASSLAPAGGQETQYF.